Following are 5 T cell receptor beta chains from one sample sequenced in a study of blood T cell repertoires in COVID-19. Sequenced by immunoSEQ multiplex PCR; TCRdb stores in-frame clones only, minus some. The sample holds tens of thousands of clones, over 75% seen once. Sequencing was performed on peripheral blood. The source of these receptors is a human donor in a cohort sampled during active COVID-19.

The chain recombines TRBV5-1 with TRBJ2-3, with D unclear. CDR1 is SGHRS and CDR2 is YFSETQ in the germline V gene. The CDR3 totals 14 residues. V was pared by 0 bases and J by 2 bases, with 7 bases between. CDR3 residues: CASSLGSNTDTQYF. CDR3 nucleotide sequence: TGCGCCAGCAGCTTGGGGAGTAACACAGATACGCAGTATTTT.

The gene calls are TRBV30 and TRBJ1-5; 11 bases line up with TRBD1. The germline gives CDR1 GTSNPN, CDR2 SVGIG (reference sequence). The junction had 2 bases not matched to a gene; V was cut back by 6 bases and J by 4 bases. The CDR3 sequence is 13 residues long. CDR3 nucleotides: TGTGCCTGCGGGACAGGGGGGAATCAGCCCCAGCATTTT. It encodes CACGTGGNQPQHF.

The rearrangement uses TRBV6-5 and TRBJ2-5; no firm D call. V was shortened by 6 bases and J by 5 bases, with 16 bases between the two germline ends. The CDR3 contains 14 residues. Germline CDR1 and CDR2: MNHEY and SVGAGI. Here the CDR3 reads CASRQNNWAETQYF. CDR3 nucleotide sequence: TGTGCCAGCAGACAGAATAATTGGGCGGAGACCCAGTACTTC.

The chain couples TRBV19 to TRBJ1-1; D is undetermined. V was pared by 6 bases and J by 5 bases, with 4 bases between. Germline assignment: CDR1 LNHDA and CDR2 SQIVND (reference sequence). The CDR3 has 10 residues. The CDR3 DNA is TGTGCCAGTAGGGAGACTGAAGCTTTCTTT. Its translation is CASRETEAFF.

The V call is TRBV4-3, the J call TRBJ2-7; D possibly corresponds to TRBD1 (6 bases). This CDR3 comprises 14 residues. Germline CDR1 LGHNA, CDR2 YSLEER. V shed 6 bases and J shed 0 bases, with 12 bases lying between them. The CDR3 DNA reads TGCGCCAGCAGGGAGACGACAGGCTCCTACGAGCAGTACTTC. Protein sequence: CASRETTGSYEQYF.